A selection of T cell receptor beta chains follows, all from one sample in a study of cytomegalovirus exposure and HLA in healthy donors. Some clones are missing from TCRdb's copy, which holds only in-frame ones; the method was immunoSEQ multiplex PCR. The table records fewer than 200,000 clones, about 83% of them present only once. The sample taken for sequencing was PBMCs. Source of these receptors: a female donor in good health and CMV-seronegative. The CDR3 runs from the conserved cysteine through the conserved F or W. D genes are given only for firm matches. Size tells how often a clone was seen (once, few, many) or the class of an expanded clone, and some rows leave it out.

D gene: .
clone size: .
V gene: TRBV14
J gene: TRBJ2-1
CDR3 protein: CASSQAPQGKNEQFF
CDR3 DNA: TGTGCCAGCAGCCAAGCACCACAGGGTAAGAATGAGCAGTTCTTC

D gene: TRBD1
clone size: once
V gene: TRBV19
J gene: TRBJ1-5
CDR3 protein: CASSRTGGDMPQHF
CDR3 DNA: TGTGCCAGTAGTCGGACAGGGGGGGACATGCCCCAGCATTTT

D gene: .
clone size: .
V gene: TRBV2
J gene: TRBJ1-5
CDR3 protein: CASSEEGRGWQPQHF
CDR3 DNA: TGTGCCAGCAGTGAAGAGGGAAGGGGGTGGCAGCCCCAGCATTTT

D gene: TRBD2
clone size: once
V gene: TRBV28
J gene: TRBJ2-1
CDR3 protein: CASSFGTSGYNEQFF
CDR3 DNA: TGTGCCAGCAGTTTCGGTACTAGCGGGTACAATGAGCAGTTCTTC

D gene: .
clone size: once
V gene: TRBV6-5
J gene: TRBJ2-1
CDR3 protein: CASSYHQGPTTDEQFF
CDR3 DNA: TGTGCCAGCAGTTACCATCAGGGGCCCACCACCGATGAGCAGTTCTTC

D gene: .
clone size: .
V gene: TRBV6-5
J gene: TRBJ2-2
CDR3 protein: CASSFSPGAGELFF
CDR3 DNA: TGTGCCAGCAGTTTTTCCCCCGGGGCCGGGGAGCTGTTTTTT

D gene: TRBD1
clone size: .
V gene: TRBV19
J gene: TRBJ2-1
CDR3 protein: CASSIGGQGADEQFF
CDR3 DNA: TGTGCCAGTAGTATAGGTGGACAGGGGGCCGATGAGCAGTTCTTC

D gene: TRBD1
clone size: few
V gene: TRBV28
J gene: TRBJ1-5
CDR3 protein: CASSRGTGGRSNQPQHF
CDR3 DNA: TGTGCCAGCAGTCGCGGGACAGGGGGACGTAGCAATCAGCCCCAGCATTTT

D gene: .
clone size: .
V gene: TRBV6-5
J gene: TRBJ2-3
CDR3 protein: CASSYWKGSGDTQYF
CDR3 DNA: TGTGCCAGCAGTTACTGGAAGGGGTCAGGGGATACGCAGTATTTT

D gene: TRBD2
clone size: .
V gene: TRBV7-9
J gene: TRBJ2-1
CDR3 protein: CSSSHRLAVYNEQFF
CDR3 DNA: TGTTCCAGCAGCCATCGACTAGCGGTCTACAATGAGCAGTTCTTC

D gene: .
clone size: once
V gene: TRBV18
J gene: TRBJ2-5
CDR3 protein: CASSNLYRDVEGETQYF
CDR3 DNA: TGTGCCAGCTCAAACCTTTACAGGGATGTAGAAGGAGAGACCCAGTACTTC

D gene: TRBD1
clone size: .
V gene: TRBV6-5
J gene: TRBJ1-2
CDR3 protein: CASSYSTGYGYTF
CDR3 DNA: TGTGCCAGCAGTTACTCGACAGGGTATGGCTACACCTTC

D gene: .
clone size: .
V gene: TRBV2
J gene: TRBJ2-1
CDR3 protein: CASSEQEGSYNEQFF
CDR3 DNA: TGTGCCAGCAGTGAACAGGAGGGTTCCTACAATGAGCAGTTCTTC

D gene: .
clone size: .
V gene: TRBV5-4
J gene: TRBJ2-7
CDR3 protein: CASSRAVGTSYEQYF
CDR3 DNA: TGTGCCAGCAGCCGGGCAGTTGGGACTTCCTACGAGCAGTACTTC

D gene: .
clone size: once
V gene: TRBV5-1
J gene: TRBJ2-1
CDR3 protein: CASSLGRRDPTLRDEQFF
CDR3 DNA: TGCGCCAGCAGCTTAGGACGGAGGGACCCGACGTTGAGGGATGAGCAGTTCTTC

D gene: TRBD2
clone size: once
V gene: TRBV13
J gene: TRBJ2-1
CDR3 protein: CASSHSGTSGSRNEQFF
CDR3 DNA: TGTGCCAGCAGCCACTCCGGGACTAGCGGGAGTAGAAATGAGCAGTTCTTC

D gene: .
clone size: .
V gene: TRBV6-1
J gene: TRBJ2-7
CDR3 protein: CASSEMAGAAYEQYF
CDR3 DNA: TGTGCCAGCAGTGAAATGGCGGGGGCGGCCTACGAGCAGTACTTC

D gene: TRBD1
clone size: .
V gene: TRBV25-1
J gene: TRBJ2-5
CDR3 protein: CASSGQGVKTQYF
CDR3 DNA: TGTGCCAGCAGTGGACAGGGAGTCAAGACCCAGTACTTC

D gene: .
clone size: .
V gene: TRBV5-1
J gene: TRBJ2-1
CDR3 protein: CASSPRSVGEQFF
CDR3 DNA: TGCGCCAGCAGCCCCCGTTCGGTCGGGGAGCAGTTCTTC

D gene: .
clone size: .
V gene: TRBV2
J gene: TRBJ2-1
CDR3 protein: CASSSTRTYNEQFF
CDR3 DNA: TGTGCCAGCAGTAGTACGAGGACCTACAATGAGCAGTTCTTC

D gene: TRBD2
clone size: .
V gene: TRBV19
J gene: TRBJ2-2
CDR3 protein: CASSIVSGLAGAGELFF
CDR3 DNA: TGTGCCAGTAGTATTGTCAGTGGACTAGCGGGAGCCGGGGAGCTGTTTTTT

D gene: TRBD1
clone size: .
V gene: TRBV27
J gene: TRBJ1-2
CDR3 protein: CASSLKRDRVNGYTF
CDR3 DNA: TGTGCCAGCAGTTTAAAGAGGGACAGGGTGAATGGCTACACCTTC